This T cell receptor beta chain was obtained from a study of blood T cell repertoires in COVID-19. Study overall: Donors in the United States, Italy and Spain gave samples during acute or convalescent COVID-19. Nucleic acid was either cDNA or gDNA, and it came from T cells, B-cell-depleted T cells, or PBMCs.

Seattle cases were enrolled at active infection and followed longitudinally. Authors' data handling: Reference gene primer amplification yielded estimated nucleated cell counts. TCRdb keeps only in-frame clones here, not all; method: immunoSEQ multiplex PCR. V and J calls and clone size are as listed in that table; D and trimming were resolved from the DNA. The data contain roughly 200,000 clones, roughly 88% of them singletons. The CDR3 is 15 residues long. V lost 6 bases and J lost 5; bases outside the gene matches: 9. Germline loops: CDR1 MNHEY, CDR2 SVGAGI. Sequenced material: peripheral blood. The sequence was collected from a woman aged 35 to 49 with COVID-19, enrolled during active disease. The rearrangement uses TRBV6-5 and TRBJ2-5; 10 nucleotides agree with TRBD1. The CDR3 spells CASSLGQGSTETQYF. The CDR3 DNA is TGTGCCAGCAGCCTGGGACAGGGGAGTACCGAGACCCAGTACTTC.